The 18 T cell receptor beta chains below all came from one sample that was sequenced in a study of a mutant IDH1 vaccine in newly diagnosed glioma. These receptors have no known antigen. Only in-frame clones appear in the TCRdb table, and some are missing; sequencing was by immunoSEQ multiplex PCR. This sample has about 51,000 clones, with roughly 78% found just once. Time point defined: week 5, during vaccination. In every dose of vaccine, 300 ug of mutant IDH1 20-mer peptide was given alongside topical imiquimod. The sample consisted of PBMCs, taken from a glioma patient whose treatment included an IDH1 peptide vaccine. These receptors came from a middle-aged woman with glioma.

CDR3 amino acids: CASGGRNNQPQHF. In DNA, the CDR3 is TGTGCCAGCGGGGGACGGAACAATCAGCCCCAGCATTTT. V is TRBV9 and J is TRBJ1-5; D may be TRBD1 (5 bases). V shed 7 bases and J shed 3 bases, with 11 bases lying between them. The germline V gene has CDR1 SGDLS and CDR2 YYNGEE. The CDR3 runs to 13 residues.

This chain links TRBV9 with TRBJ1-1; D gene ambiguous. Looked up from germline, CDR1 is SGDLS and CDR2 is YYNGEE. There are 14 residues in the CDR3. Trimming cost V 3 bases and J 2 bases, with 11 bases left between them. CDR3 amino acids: CASSASSLNTEAFF. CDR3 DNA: TGTGCCAGCAGCGCCAGTAGCTTAAACACTGAAGCTTTCTTT. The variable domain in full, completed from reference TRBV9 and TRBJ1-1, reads DSGVTQTPKHLITATGQRVTLRCSPRSGDLSVYWYQQSLDQGLQFLIQYYNGEERAKGNILERFSAQQFPDLHSELNLSSLELGDSALYFCASSASSLNTEAFFGQGTRLTVV.

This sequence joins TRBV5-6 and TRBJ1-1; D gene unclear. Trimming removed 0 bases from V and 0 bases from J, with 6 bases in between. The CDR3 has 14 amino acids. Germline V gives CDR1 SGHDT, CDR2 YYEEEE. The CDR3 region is CASSLDNMNTEAFF. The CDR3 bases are TGTGCCAGCAGCTTGGACAACATGAACACTGAAGCTTTCTTT.

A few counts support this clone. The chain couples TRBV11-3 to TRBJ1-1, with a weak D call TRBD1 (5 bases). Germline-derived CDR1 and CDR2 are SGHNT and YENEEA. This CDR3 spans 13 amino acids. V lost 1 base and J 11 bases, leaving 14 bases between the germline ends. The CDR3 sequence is CASSLGRGRDAFF. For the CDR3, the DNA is TGTGCCAGCAGCTTAGGACGGGGCAGAGACGCTTTCTTT. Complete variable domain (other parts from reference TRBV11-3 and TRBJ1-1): EAGVVQSPRYKIIEKKQPVAFWCNPISGHNTLYWYLQNLGQGPELLIRYENEEAVDDSQLPKDRFSAERLKGVDSTLKIQPAELGDSAVYLCASSLGRGRDAFFGQGTRLTVV.

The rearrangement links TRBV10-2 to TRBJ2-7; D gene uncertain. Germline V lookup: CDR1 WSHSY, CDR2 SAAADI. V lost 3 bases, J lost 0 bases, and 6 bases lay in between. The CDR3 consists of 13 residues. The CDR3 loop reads CASSDSSSYEQYF. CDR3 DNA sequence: TGCGCCAGCAGTGATTCGAGCTCCTACGAGCAGTACTTC.

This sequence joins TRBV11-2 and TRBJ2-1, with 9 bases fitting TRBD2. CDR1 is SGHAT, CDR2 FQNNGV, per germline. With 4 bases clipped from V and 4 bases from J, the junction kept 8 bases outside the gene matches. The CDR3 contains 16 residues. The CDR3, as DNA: TGTGCCAGCAGCTCCCCTCCGCTAGCGGGATACAATGAGCAGTTCTTC. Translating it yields CASSSPPLAGYNEQFF.

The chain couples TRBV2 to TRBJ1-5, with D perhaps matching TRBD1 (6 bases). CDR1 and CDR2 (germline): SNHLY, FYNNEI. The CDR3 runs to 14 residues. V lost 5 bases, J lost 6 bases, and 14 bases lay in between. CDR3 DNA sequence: TGTGCCAGCAGTCGTCAGGGGCTGGGTCAGCCCCAGCATTTT. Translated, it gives CASSRQGLGQPQHF.

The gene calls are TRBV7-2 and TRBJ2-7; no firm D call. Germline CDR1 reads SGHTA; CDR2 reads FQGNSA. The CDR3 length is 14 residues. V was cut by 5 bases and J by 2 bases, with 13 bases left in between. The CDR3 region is CASSTSPWAYEQYF. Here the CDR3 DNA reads TGTGCCAGCAGCACCTCACCGTGGGCCTACGAGCAGTACTTC.

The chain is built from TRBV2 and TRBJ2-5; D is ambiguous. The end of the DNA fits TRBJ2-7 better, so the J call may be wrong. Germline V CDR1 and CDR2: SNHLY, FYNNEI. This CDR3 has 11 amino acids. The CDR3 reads CASSTSYEQYF. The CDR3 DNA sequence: TGTGCCAGCAGCACATCCTACGAGCAGTACTTC.

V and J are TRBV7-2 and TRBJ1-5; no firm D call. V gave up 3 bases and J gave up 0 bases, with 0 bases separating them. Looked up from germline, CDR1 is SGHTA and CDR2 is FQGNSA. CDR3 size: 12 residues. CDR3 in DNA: TGTGCCAGCAGCTTTAGCAATCAGCCCCAGCATTTT. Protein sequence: CASSFSNQPQHF.

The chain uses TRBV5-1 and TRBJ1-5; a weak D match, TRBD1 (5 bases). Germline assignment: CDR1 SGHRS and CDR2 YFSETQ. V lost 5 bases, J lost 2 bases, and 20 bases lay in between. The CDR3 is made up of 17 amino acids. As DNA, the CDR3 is TGCGCCAGCAGTCTCGGACACGCGGGAGGAGGCAATCAGCCCCAGCATTTT. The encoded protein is CASSLGHAGGGNQPQHF. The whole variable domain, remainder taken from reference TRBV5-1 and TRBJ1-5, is KAGVTQTPRYLIKTRGQQVTLSCSPISGHRSVSWYQQTPGQGLQFLFEYFSETQRNKGNFPGRFSGRQFSNSRSEMNVSTLELGDSALYLCASSLGHAGGGNQPQHFGDGTRLSIL.

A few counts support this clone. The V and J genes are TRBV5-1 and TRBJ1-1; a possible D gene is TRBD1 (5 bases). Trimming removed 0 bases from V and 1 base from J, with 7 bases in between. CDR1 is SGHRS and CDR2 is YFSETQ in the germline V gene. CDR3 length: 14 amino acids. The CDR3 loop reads CASSLGQRNTEAFF. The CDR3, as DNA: TGCGCCAGCAGCTTGGGACAGAGGAACACTGAAGCTTTCTTT.

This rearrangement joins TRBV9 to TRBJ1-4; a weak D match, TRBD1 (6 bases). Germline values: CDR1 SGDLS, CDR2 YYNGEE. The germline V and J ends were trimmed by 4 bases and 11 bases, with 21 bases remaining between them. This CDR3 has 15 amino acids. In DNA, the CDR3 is TGTGCCAGCAGCCCTACGGGGGCGGCCTTAGGGAAACTGTTTTTT. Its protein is CASSPTGAALGKLFF.

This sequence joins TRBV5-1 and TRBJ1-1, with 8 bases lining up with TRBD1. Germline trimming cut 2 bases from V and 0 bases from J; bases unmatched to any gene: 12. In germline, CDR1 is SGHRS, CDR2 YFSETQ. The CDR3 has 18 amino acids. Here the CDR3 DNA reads TGCGCCAGCAGCTTTAAGACAGGGGAGGGGATAATGAACACTGAAGCTTTCTTT. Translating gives CASSFKTGEGIMNTEAFF.

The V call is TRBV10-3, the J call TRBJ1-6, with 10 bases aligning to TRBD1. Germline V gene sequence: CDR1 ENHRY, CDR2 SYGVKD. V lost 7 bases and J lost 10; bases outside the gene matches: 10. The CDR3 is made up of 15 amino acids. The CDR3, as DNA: TGTGCCATCAACCCGACAGGGGGCGAAGGATCACCCCTCCACTTT. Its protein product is CAINPTGGEGSPLHF.

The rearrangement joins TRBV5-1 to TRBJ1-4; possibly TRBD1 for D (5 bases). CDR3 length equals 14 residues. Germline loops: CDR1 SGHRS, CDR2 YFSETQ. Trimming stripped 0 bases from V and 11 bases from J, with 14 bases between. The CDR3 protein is CASSLEGATNKLFF. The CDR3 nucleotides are TGCGCCAGCAGCTTGGAAGGGGCAACAAATAAACTGTTTTTT.

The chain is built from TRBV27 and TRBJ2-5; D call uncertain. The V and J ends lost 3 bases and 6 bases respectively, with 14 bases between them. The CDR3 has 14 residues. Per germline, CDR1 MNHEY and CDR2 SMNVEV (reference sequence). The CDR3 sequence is CASSFRKLEKTQYF. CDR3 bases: TGTGCCAGCAGTTTTCGGAAGCTGGAGAAGACCCAGTACTTC.

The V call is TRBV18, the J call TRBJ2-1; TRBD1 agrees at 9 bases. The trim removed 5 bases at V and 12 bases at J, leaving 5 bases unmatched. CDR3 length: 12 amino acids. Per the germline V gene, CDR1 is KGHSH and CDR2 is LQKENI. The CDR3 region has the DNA TGTGCCAGCTCAACAGGACAGGGGTGGCAGTTCTTC. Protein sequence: CASSTGQGWQFF.